The entry that follows covers one T cell receptor (beta chain) sequence. Its antigen is not identified. The naive CD8 subset, CD45RO-negative cells positively selected for CCR7, excluded terminally differentiated effector memory CD45RA+ cells. The data originate from a study of shared clonotypes between healthy human individuals. Assay: immunoSEQ multiplex PCR; the TCRdb copy retains only in-frame clones and omits some. The sample lists about 600,000 clones; about 95% were seen once. From germline, CDR1 is MDHEN and CDR2 SYDVKM. V lost 2 bases and J lost 2, with 7 bases in between. The CDR3 is made up of 13 amino acids. Notes on the study in general: Though the depth was large, rarefaction showed that sorted-subset sequencing was incomplete.

The chain recombines TRBV28 with TRBJ2-7; D perhaps matches TRBD2 (5 bases). The TCR sequence derives from a woman aged 25 to 45 in good health. Source material: naive CD8+ T cells sorted from blood. CDR3 DNA: TGTGCCAGCAGTTTAATGCGGGCCTACGAGCAGTACTTC. It translates to CASSLMRAYEQYF.